This T cell receptor (beta chain) derives from a study of blood T cells in healthy people across ages. The germline V and J ends were trimmed by 1 base and 7 bases, with 17 bases remaining between them. This CDR3 is 16 amino acids long. The germline gives CDR1 MGHRA, CDR2 YSYEKL. PCR was performed a second time for about 7 to 11 cycles using a sample-barcoded 5' primer and a J-beta primer mix. Tags on each cDNA molecule came from a template-switch adaptor with 12 random nucleotides. Each CDR3 protein gets one entry after TCRdb re-called the 5' RACE reads with MiXCR. The sample lists around 1,000,000 distinct CDR3 sequences, around 25% occurring once. Study-wide points: What prevented conclusive comparison of naive and antigen-experienced cells was that PBMCs were unsorted.

This clonotype has more than one count but fewer than ten. Antigen specificity is unknown. In addition, the sample was reused for a study of T cells of mothers and their children. According to that study: For unrelated pairs as for related ones, thymic selection shapes TCR recombination output similarly.

This chain connects TRBV4-1 to TRBJ2-1, with a weak D call TRBD2 (7 bases). Material for sequencing was blood. This sequence originates from a girl aged 2 to 10 in good health. Here the CDR3 DNA reads TGCGCCAGCAGCCAAGTGGGGAGTGGGAGGGGGAATGAGCAGTTCTTC. This encodes CASSQVGSGRGNEQFF.